The 23 T cell receptor beta chains listed next were all sequenced from one sample in a study of T cell repertoires in ileal Crohn's disease. Repertoires were generated with immunoSEQ multiplex PCR, while TCRdb's copy carries only in-frame clones and drops some. Here the sample spans around 8,900 clones, approximately 78% being singletons. Described time point: neoterminal ileum biopsy at postoperative endoscopy, about 6 months after surgery. Input material: ileal tissue. Receptors originate from an adult with Crohn's disease.

This clone was observed a single time. This sequence joins TRBV7-8 and TRBJ2-1; TRBD1 is a possible D gene (6 bases). V lost 6 bases and J 6 bases, leaving 18 bases between the germline ends. Germline V gene sequence: CDR1 SGHVS, CDR2 FQNEAQ. The CDR3 runs 15 residues. CDR3 DNA sequence: TGTGCCAGCAGTCGAGGGTTGGGGGCGGGCAATGAGCAGTTCTTC. Amino acids: CASSRGLGAGNEQFF.

J is TRBJ1-5 and V is TRBV19; D unresolved. The V gene lost 6 bases and the J gene lost 0 bases, with 9 bases spanning the gap. The CDR3 runs to 14 residues. Germline V gene data show CDR1 as LNHDA and CDR2 as SQIVND (reference sequence). DNA of the CDR3: TGTGCCAGTAGGGCTGTATATAGCAATCAGCCCCAGCATTTT. Translated, it gives CASRAVYSNQPQHF.

The chain couples TRBV27 to TRBJ1-1, with 9 bases matching TRBD1. Germline V gene lookup returns CDR1 MNHEY and CDR2 SMNVEV (reference sequence). V shed 6 bases, J shed 10 bases, and the junction held 18 bases outside the gene matches. The CDR3 covers 16 residues. CDR3 nucleotide sequence: TGTGCCAGCAGCCGTTATTCACAGGTGAGGGGACAGGGAGCTTTCTTT. Amino acids: CASSRYSQVRGQGAFF.

The V call is TRBV2, the J call TRBJ2-1; TRBD2 matches 11 bases. V gave up 0 bases and J gave up 0 bases; unmatched junction bases: 13. CDR3 size: 21 residues. Germline lookup yields CDR1 SNHLY and CDR2 FYNNEI. This chain's CDR3 is CASSEALPVAGLADSYNEQFF. CDR3 in DNA: TGTGCCAGCAGTGAAGCGCTTCCCGTAGCGGGACTAGCGGACTCCTACAATGAGCAGTTCTTC.

The V call is TRBV6-1, the J call TRBJ2-7; TRBD2 might be the D (5 bases). Trimming removed 5 bases from V and 6 bases from J, with 14 bases in between. CDR3 size: 13 residues. Germline V gene sequence: CDR1 MNHNS, CDR2 SASEGT. CDR3 region: CASSLGPRGEQYF. CDR3 nucleotides: TGTGCCAGCAGTCTGGGCCCCCGGGGCGAGCAGTACTTC.

For the CDR3, the DNA is TGCGCCAGCAGCCTGTCCGGGACAGCCAACACCGGGGAGCTGTTTTTT. Amino acid sequence: CASSLSGTANTGELFF. This chain links TRBV5-1 with TRBJ2-2, with TRBD1 matching over 7 bases. Germline assignment: CDR1 SGHRS and CDR2 YFSETQ. V was pared by 4 bases and J by 2 bases, with 8 bases of the junction left unmatched. The length of the CDR3 is 16 residues.

The chain carries TRBV4-3 and TRBJ2-7; D is undetermined. The CDR3 sequence is 15 residues long. Between the trimmed V and J ends, which lost 0 bases and 2 bases, there was a span of 11 bases. Per germline, CDR1 LGHNA and CDR2 YSLEER. The CDR3 sequence: CASSQEKYSPYEQYF. CDR3 sequence (DNA): TGCGCCAGCAGCCAAGAGAAGTATAGTCCCTACGAGCAGTACTTC.

V gene TRBV27 combines with J gene TRBJ1-1; D may be TRBD1 (5 bases). The V end lost 0 bases, the J end lost 6 bases, and 14 bases lay between the germline ends. Germline-derived CDR1 and CDR2 are MNHEY and SMNVEV (reference sequence). The CDR3 runs to 15 residues. This CDR3 reads CASSLSRRGYAEAFF. CDR3 coding DNA: TGTGCCAGCAGTTTATCGCGAAGGGGTTACGCTGAAGCTTTCTTT.

Remarks on this clone: A far larger clone differs by one base, so this is likely a read error. V is TRBV29-1 and J is TRBJ2-7; D might be TRBD2 (5 bases). Germline V gene lookup returns CDR1 SQVTM and CDR2 ANQGSEA. The CDR3 has 8 residues. In DNA, the CDR3 is TGTAAGCGGCCCGAGCCGTACTTC. Translating gives CKRPEPYF.

This clone was counted once. The rearrangement joins TRBV9 to TRBJ2-7, with TRBD1 matching 7 bases. CDR3 length equals 13 residues. J gave up 7 bases and V 4 bases, and 8 bases lay outside the gene matches. Germline CDR1 is SGDLS and CDR2 is YYNGEE. CDR3 residues: CASSKGTVTEQYF. Written as DNA, the CDR3 is TGTGCCAGCAGCAAGGGGACAGTTACTGAGCAGTACTTC.

Only a few counts were recorded for this clone. V and J are TRBV5-5 and TRBJ2-3; D remains unclear. This CDR3 spans 14 amino acids. The V end lost 2 bases, the J end lost 0 bases, and 7 bases lay between the germline ends. Germline assignment: CDR1 SGHKS and CDR2 YYEKEE (reference sequence). CDR3 amino acids: CASSFEQSTDTQYF. In nucleotides, the CDR3 is TGTGCCAGCAGCTTCGAACAAAGCACAGATACGCAGTATTTT.

The chain carries TRBV27 and TRBJ2-7, with 11 bases that match TRBD1. CDR3 size: 15 residues. CDR1 is MNHEY and CDR2 is SMNVEV in the germline V gene (reference sequence). Unmatched junction bases numbered 7, after V lost 6 bases and J lost 3 bases. CDR3 in amino acids: CASSSTGTGGYEQYF. The CDR3 nucleotides read TGTGCCAGCAGCTCTACCGGGACAGGGGGCTACGAGCAGTACTTC.

V and J are TRBV19 and TRBJ1-5; 8 bases are shared with TRBD1. This CDR3 has 13 amino acids. V was clipped by 10 bases and J by 6 bases; unmatched bases: 8. The V gene's germline CDR1 is LNHDA and CDR2 SQIVND (reference sequence). The CDR3 nucleotides read TGTGCCACCGCACAGGGGGAGGGTCAGCCCCAGCATTTT. This gives the protein CATAQGEGQPQHF.

The chain uses TRBV5-1 and TRBJ2-5; TRBD1 matches at 10 bases. Germline V lookup: CDR1 SGHRS, CDR2 YFSETQ. This CDR3 has 15 amino acids. V dropped 4 bases and J dropped 6; count of bases not matched to a gene: 9. The CDR3 coding sequence is TGCGCCAGCAGCCCGACAGGGGGCGGGCGCAAGACCCAGTACTTC. Residues: CASSPTGGGRKTQYF. The full variable domain, completed using reference TRBV5-1 and TRBJ2-5, is KAGVTQTPRYLIKTRGQQVTLSCSPISGHRSVSWYQQTPGQGLQFLFEYFSETQRNKGNFPGRFSGRQFSNSRSEMNVSTLELGDSALYLCASSPTGGGRKTQYFGPGTRLLVL.

This chain uses TRBV30 with TRBJ1-2, with D possibly matching TRBD1 (5 bases). V was pared by 1 base and J by 0 bases, with 12 bases between. The CDR3 is made up of 15 amino acids. Germline V gene sequence: CDR1 GTSNPN, CDR2 SVGIG (reference sequence). CDR3 sequence reads: CAWSDERTTNYGYTF. The CDR3 DNA reads TGTGCCTGGAGTGATGAAAGGACAACTAACTATGGCTACACCTTC.

The V call is TRBV6-5, the J call TRBJ1-6, with unresolved D. The CDR3 loop spans 13 amino acids. With 10 bases removed from V and 7 bases from J, the gap between germline ends came to 14 bases. From germline, CDR1 is MNHEY and CDR2 SVGAGI. This CDR3 reads CATSRVPNSPLHF. CDR3 nucleotide sequence: TGTGCCACCTCCCGGGTCCCGAATTCACCCCTCCACTTT.

This chain connects TRBV28 to TRBJ2-3; 11 bases align to TRBD1. Germline V CDR1 and CDR2: MDHEN, SYDVKM. The CDR3 has 14 residues. V gave up 6 bases and J gave up 4 bases; unmatched junction bases: 3. The CDR3 reads CASSRTGGSDTQYF. The CDR3 DNA reads TGTGCCAGCAGCAGGACAGGGGGCTCAGATACGCAGTATTTT.

The CDR3 reads CASSQGPANTEAFF. The CDR3 region has the DNA TGTGCCAGCAGCCAGGGGCCCGCGAACACTGAAGCTTTCTTT. The chain employs TRBV7-2 and TRBJ1-1, with TRBD1 as a possible D gene (6 bases). The CDR3 is made up of 14 amino acids. The germline gives CDR1 SGHTA, CDR2 FQGNSA. V shed 5 bases and J shed 1 base, with 11 bases lying between them.

The chain recombines TRBV4-3 with TRBJ2-2; 10 bases match TRBD1. With V trimmed by 9 bases and J by 5 bases, 9 bases remained unmatched. The CDR3 contains 15 residues. Germline CDR1 reads LGHNA; CDR2 reads YSLEER. CDR3 loop: CASGQGVPRTGELFF. DNA for the CDR3: TGCGCCAGTGGACAGGGGGTCCCCCGAACCGGGGAGCTGTTTTTT.

This clone came up a few times. This chain joins TRBV6-5 and TRBJ2-7, with D maybe TRBD1 (5 bases). From germline, CDR1 is MNHEY and CDR2 SVGAGI. The CDR3 length is 14 residues. Trimming pared 4 bases from V and 1 base from J, leaving 11 bases between. CDR3 loop: CASSSPGQSYEQYF. The CDR3, as DNA: TGTGCCAGCAGTTCCCCAGGGCAATCCTACGAGCAGTACTTC.

By share, this clone counts as large. The chain has TRBV11-2 and TRBJ2-7, with TRBD1 identical over 8 bases. The CDR3 loop spans 13 amino acids. CDR1 is SGHAT and CDR2 is FQNNGV in the germline V gene. After removal of 2 bases from V and 3 bases from J, the junction contained 0 bases not matched to a gene. The CDR3 DNA sequence: TGTGCCAGCAGCTTAACAGGGGGCTACGAGCAGTACTTC. Its protein product is CASSLTGGYEQYF.

J is TRBJ2-1 and V is TRBV28; D perhaps matches TRBD2 (5 bases). V lost 3 bases and J lost 9, with 9 bases in between. This CDR3 spans 12 amino acids. Germline loops: CDR1 MDHEN, CDR2 SYDVKM. This CDR3 is CASSFSGGEQFF. The CDR3 DNA sequence: TGTGCCAGCAGTTTTAGTGGAGGTGAGCAGTTCTTC.

This clone was observed a few times. The rearrangement uses TRBV7-2 and TRBJ2-7, with 8 bases fitting TRBD2. This CDR3 has 16 residues. Germline V lookup: CDR1 SGHTA, CDR2 FQGNSA. Unmatched junction bases numbered 9, after V lost 5 bases and J lost 0 bases. CDR3 DNA sequence: TGTGCCAGCAGCCCGGGAGGGACTCAGAGCTCCTACGAGCAGTACTTC. Protein: CASSPGGTQSSYEQYF.